This TCR beta chain comes out of a study of shared clonotypes between healthy human individuals. Profiled with immunoSEQ multiplex PCR; TCRdb holds only in-frame clones, not every one. The sample carries millions of clones, under 95% recorded once. Germline CDR1 and CDR2: SGHTA and FQGTGA. This CDR3 contains 14 residues. With regard to this clone: An end of the junction does not agree with germline; a read error may underlie this.

In the naive CD8 group, cells lacked CD45RO and were positively selected for CCR7, so terminally differentiated effector memory CD45RA+ cells were left out. This clonotype originated in a man younger than 35 in good health. Some clones in this sample may be carry-over from other donors' samples. Sequencing input: naive CD8+ T cells from PBMCs. The V gene is TRBV7-3, the J gene TRBJ2-5, with 8 bases fitting TRBD2. For the CDR3, the DNA is TGTGCCAGCAGCTTAGCGGGAGGACAAGACACCCAGTACTTC. It codes for CASSLAGGQDTQYF.